This T cell receptor (beta chain) was identified during a study of T cell responses to AZD1222 COVID-19 vaccine. V lost 5 bases to trimming and J lost 2 bases; unmatched junction nucleotides: 6. The CDR3 totals 16 residues. CDR1 and CDR2 from the germline V gene are SGHTA and FQGNSA. The assay was immunoSEQ multiplex PCR, and TCRdb's table has in-frame clones only and misses some. The table records about 94,000 clones, roughly 89% of them present only once. Source: peripheral blood, taken on day 0 of AZD1222 vaccination. The clonotype was recovered from an adult in good health. The gene calls are TRBV7-2 and TRBJ2-5; 12 positions match TRBD2. CDR3 nucleotide sequence: TGTGCCAGCAGCCACTCTAGCGGGGGGGGTCAAGAGACCCAGTACTTC. It is translated as CASSHSSGGGQETQYF.